This T cell receptor (beta chain) was documented in a study of T cells in Graves' hyperthyroidism and ophthalmopathy. The wider study: Prior to any treatment, at the point of initial diagnosis, peripheral blood was collected.

Amplified TCR beta CDR3 regions derived from RNA transcripts. The TCR CDR3 was amplified in a first-round RT-PCR using the HTBI primer set. TCRdb processed the multiplex PCR reads anew with MiXCR; each CDR3 protein has one entry. Here the sample spans under 650,000 distinct CDR3 sequences, 15% to 20% being singletons. Points from the study as a whole: Also found in blood were most expanded thyroid clonotypes above 0.001.

This clonotype was picked up many times. The antigen is unknown. V lost 5 bases and J lost 5, with 19 bases in between. The germline V gene encodes CDR1 SGHVS and CDR2 FNYEAQ. The CDR3 runs 15 residues. Hyperthyroidism in the patients, aged 18 to 65, was newly diagnosed and under 2 months in duration. Diagnoses rested on clinical symptoms, serum thyroxine and TRAb, thyroid ultrasound and orbital computed tomography. Sequenced material: blood. The chain has TRBV7-6 and TRBJ2-7; TRBD2 is a possible D gene (5 bases). The clonotype comes from a woman between 25 and 40 years old with Graves' hyperthyroidism. CDR3 residues: CASSRHSESPHEQYF. The CDR3 DNA is TGTGCCAGCAGCCGCCATAGCGAGAGTCCCCACGAGCAGTACTTC.